A single T cell receptor (beta chain) is shown here with its context. Germline CDR1 and CDR2: MNHEY and SVGAGI. This CDR3 contains 11 residues. The V end was cut by 8 bases, the J end by 7 bases, with 10 bases between. These data originate in a study of control samples from healthy donors and cancer patients. This table comes from immunoSEQ multiplex PCR, and its TCRdb copy is limited to in-frame clones, with some not included. Of approximately 89,000 clones in the sample, under 90% were seen once. What was sequenced was blood. This receptor was obtained from a woman aged 40 to 50 in good health. The chain recombines TRBV6-5 with TRBJ2-3, with D tentatively TRBD2 (5 bases). This CDR3 is CASEAGNTQYF. The CDR3 nucleotides are TGTGCCAGCGAGGCCGGGAATACGCAGTATTTT.